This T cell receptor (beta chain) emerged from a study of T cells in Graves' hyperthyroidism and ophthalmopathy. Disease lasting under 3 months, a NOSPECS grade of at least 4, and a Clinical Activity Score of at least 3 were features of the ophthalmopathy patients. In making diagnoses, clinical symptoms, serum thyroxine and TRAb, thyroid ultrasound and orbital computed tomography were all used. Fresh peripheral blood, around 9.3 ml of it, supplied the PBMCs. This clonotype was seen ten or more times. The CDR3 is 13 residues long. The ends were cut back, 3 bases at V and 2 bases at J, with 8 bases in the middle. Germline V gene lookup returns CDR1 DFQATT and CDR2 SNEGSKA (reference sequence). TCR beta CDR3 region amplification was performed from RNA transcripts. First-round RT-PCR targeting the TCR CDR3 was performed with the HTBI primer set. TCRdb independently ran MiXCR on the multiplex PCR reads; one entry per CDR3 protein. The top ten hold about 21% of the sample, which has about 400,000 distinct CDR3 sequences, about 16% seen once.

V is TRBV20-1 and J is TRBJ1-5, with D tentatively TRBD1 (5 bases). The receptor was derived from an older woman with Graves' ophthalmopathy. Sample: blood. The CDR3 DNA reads TGCAGTGCTAGGGGAGGGGGCAATCAGCCCCAGCATTTT. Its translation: CSARGGGNQPQHF.